These T cell receptor beta chains were read from a single sample in a study of control samples from healthy donors and cancer patients. Method: immunoSEQ multiplex PCR; TCRdb's copy keeps in-frame clones and lacks some. The sample has approximately 50,000 clones, 95% seen once. Sequencing input: blood. The receptors were gathered from a man under 40 in good health. CDR3s include the opening cysteine and the closing phenylalanine or tryptophan. D genes are given only for firm matches. Expanded clones get a size class; other rows say once, few or many, or leave the size out.

J gene: TRBJ2-7
V gene: TRBV2
clone size: .
D gene: TRBD1
CDR3 DNA: TGTGCCAGCAGTATTCCGGGACAGGGTTCGGGAGAGCAGTACTTC
CDR3 protein: CASSIPGQGSGEQYF

J gene: TRBJ2-2
V gene: TRBV6-4
clone size: once
D gene: TRBD2
CDR3 DNA: TGTGCCAGCAGTGACTCGACTAGCGGTCTCGGGGAGCTGTTTTTT
CDR3 protein: CASSDSTSGLGELFF

J gene: TRBJ2-3
V gene: TRBV18
clone size: .
D gene: TRBD2
CDR3 DNA: TGTGCCAGCTCCCTACTAGCGCCACTATTGGGTAGGAGCACAGATACGCAGTATTTT
CDR3 protein: CASSLLAPLLGRSTDTQYF

J gene: TRBJ1-5
V gene: TRBV30
clone size: .
D gene: .
CDR3 DNA: TGTGCCTTTGCTAGCGGGCGTAGCAATCAGCCCCAGCATTTT
CDR3 protein: CAFASGRSNQPQHF

J gene: TRBJ1-5
V gene: TRBV4-2
clone size: .
D gene: .
CDR3 DNA: TGTGCCAGCAGCCAAGATAGGGGTGGTCAGCCCCAGCATTTT
CDR3 protein: CASSQDRGGQPQHF

J gene: TRBJ2-5
V gene: TRBV24-1
clone size: .
D gene: TRBD2
CDR3 DNA: TGTGCCACTCGCAATAGCGGGAGGATCCAAGAGACCCAGTACTTC
CDR3 protein: CATRNSGRIQETQYF

J gene: TRBJ1-2
V gene: TRBV28
clone size: .
D gene: .
CDR3 DNA: TGTGCCAGCAGTTTAGAGGCCAGGGTGGTCGGCTACACCTTC
CDR3 protein: CASSLEARVVGYTF

J gene: TRBJ2-1
V gene: TRBV3-1/TRBV3-2
clone size: .
D gene: .
CDR3 DNA: TGTGCCAGCAGCCAAGATGGGGTCTCCAATGAGCAGTTCTTC
CDR3 protein: CASSQDGVSNEQFF

J gene: TRBJ1-2
V gene: TRBV9
clone size: .
D gene: .
CDR3 DNA: TGTGCCAGCAGCGGTCGGTTCTATGGCTACACCTTC
CDR3 protein: CASSGRFYGYTF

J gene: TRBJ2-2
V gene: TRBV4-3
clone size: .
D gene: TRBD1
CDR3 DNA: TGCGCCAGCAGCCAAGAGGTAAGGCAGGGGGATTTTAATAAGTACACCGGGGAGCTGTTTTTT
CDR3 protein: CASSQEVRQGDFNKYTGELFF

J gene: TRBJ1-5
V gene: TRBV3-1/TRBV3-2
clone size: once
D gene: .
CDR3 DNA: TGTGCCAGCAGCCAAGATCTCGAGGGGCTGGGGCAGCCCCAGCATTTT
CDR3 protein: CASSQDLEGLGQPQHF

J gene: TRBJ1-4
V gene: TRBV9
clone size: once
D gene: TRBD1
CDR3 DNA: TGTGCCAGCAGCGAGGGGGCGTGGGGTGAAAAACTGTTTTTT
CDR3 protein: CASSEGAWGEKLFF

J gene: TRBJ1-6
V gene: TRBV14
clone size: .
D gene: .
CDR3 DNA: TGTGCCAGCAGCCAAGCGACACTGTATAATTCACCCCTCCACTTT
CDR3 protein: CASSQATLYNSPLHF

J gene: TRBJ1-2
V gene: TRBV10-3
clone size: .
D gene: TRBD1
CDR3 DNA: TGTGCCATCAGTGAAGACAGGGAAGCTAACTATGGCTACACCTTC
CDR3 protein: CAISEDREANYGYTF

J gene: TRBJ1-1
V gene: TRBV19
clone size: .
D gene: .
CDR3 DNA: TGTGCCAGTCGACTTGGGGGGTGGAACACTGAAGCTTTCTTT
CDR3 protein: CASRLGGWNTEAFF

J gene: TRBJ1-5
V gene: TRBV19
clone size: .
D gene: TRBD1
CDR3 DNA: TGTGCCAGTAGTGAATGGACAGGGAATAGCAATCAGCCCCAGCATTTT
CDR3 protein: CASSEWTGNSNQPQHF

J gene: TRBJ2-3
V gene: TRBV5-4
clone size: .
D gene: TRBD1
CDR3 DNA: TGTGCCAGCAGCTTGGCCCCGGGACAGGTAAACCCAGATACGCAGTATTTT
CDR3 protein: CASSLAPGQVNPDTQYF

J gene: TRBJ2-5
V gene: TRBV5-4
clone size: .
D gene: TRBD2
CDR3 DNA: TGTGCCAGCAGTTCCTGGCTAGCGGGAGTCGCTGAGACCCAGTACTTC
CDR3 protein: CASSSWLAGVAETQYF

J gene: TRBJ1-5
V gene: TRBV11-2
clone size: .
D gene: .
CDR3 DNA: TGTGCCAGCAGCTTGGGACAAAATCAGCCCCAGCATTTT
CDR3 protein: CASSLGQNQPQHF

J gene: TRBJ2-1
V gene: TRBV3-1/TRBV3-2
clone size: .
D gene: TRBD2
CDR3 DNA: TGTGCCAGCAGCCAAGATTTCCCACTAGCGGGAGGTCCCAATGAGCAGTTCTTC
CDR3 protein: CASSQDFPLAGGPNEQFF

J gene: TRBJ2-3
V gene: TRBV3-1/TRBV3-2
clone size: few
D gene: .
CDR3 DNA: TGTGCCAGCAGCCAAGAGGGCCATACGCAGTATTTT
CDR3 protein: CASSQEGHTQYF

J gene: TRBJ1-6
V gene: TRBV27
clone size: .
D gene: .
CDR3 DNA: TGTGCCAGCAGTTCAAGCTGGCTCGATTCACCCCTCCACTTT
CDR3 protein: CASSSSWLDSPLHF

J gene: TRBJ2-2
V gene: TRBV4-1
clone size: .
D gene: .
CDR3 DNA: TGCGCCAGCAGCCAAGATGGGAACACCGGGGAGCTGTTTTTT
CDR3 protein: CASSQDGNTGELFF

J gene: TRBJ2-7
V gene: TRBV27
clone size: .
D gene: TRBD1
CDR3 DNA: TGTGCCAGCAGCTCCCCCAGAGGGACAGTCAATTACGAGCAGTACTTC
CDR3 protein: CASSSPRGTVNYEQYF

J gene: TRBJ2-5
V gene: TRBV6-5
clone size: .
D gene: .
CDR3 DNA: TGTGCCAGTAGCAAAGGGCTAGTCCAAGAGACCCAGTACTTC
CDR3 protein: CASSKGLVQETQYF

J gene: TRBJ2-3
V gene: TRBV6-5
clone size: few
D gene: TRBD2
CDR3 DNA: TGTGCCAGCAGACTCACTAGCGGGAGCTCAGATACGCAGTATTTT
CDR3 protein: CASRLTSGSSDTQYF

J gene: TRBJ1-1
V gene: TRBV18
clone size: .
D gene: .
CDR3 DNA: TGTGCCAGCTCACCTCGACAGCACACTGAAGCTTTCTTT
CDR3 protein: CASSPRQHTEAFF

J gene: TRBJ2-1
V gene: TRBV5-5
clone size: .
D gene: .
CDR3 DNA: TGTGCCAGCAGCTCCGGGGCCTGGGATGAGCAGTTCTTC
CDR3 protein: CASSSGAWDEQFF

J gene: TRBJ2-1
V gene: TRBV9
clone size: .
D gene: TRBD2
CDR3 DNA: TGTGCCAGCAGCCCAGAGACTAGCGCGACGCTCTACAATGAGCAGTTCTTC
CDR3 protein: CASSPETSATLYNEQFF

J gene: TRBJ1-6
V gene: TRBV12-3/TRBV12-4
clone size: .
D gene: .
CDR3 DNA: TGTGCCAGCAGTTTAGTCGGAGCACCCCTCCACTTT
CDR3 protein: CASSLVGAPLHF

J gene: TRBJ2-3
V gene: TRBV7-2
clone size: once
D gene: .
CDR3 DNA: TGTGCCAGCAGCTTAGCAGGGACCACGAGCACAGATACGCAGTATTTT
CDR3 protein: CASSLAGTTSTDTQYF

J gene: TRBJ2-3
V gene: TRBV7-9
clone size: .
D gene: TRBD2
CDR3 DNA: TGTGCCAGCAGGAGAACTAGCGGGAGCACAGATACGCAGTATTTT
CDR3 protein: CASRRTSGSTDTQYF

J gene: TRBJ1-1
V gene: TRBV28
clone size: .
D gene: .
CDR3 DNA: TGTGCCAGCAGTTGGCTGGTGGAGGCGAACACTGAAGCTTTCTTT
CDR3 protein: CASSWLVEANTEAFF

J gene: TRBJ1-1
V gene: TRBV28
clone size: once
D gene: .
CDR3 DNA: TGTGCCAGCAGTTTAAGACGGAGGAACACTGAAGCTTTCTTT
CDR3 protein: CASSLRRRNTEAFF

J gene: TRBJ2-7
V gene: TRBV6-5
clone size: once
D gene: TRBD2
CDR3 DNA: TGTGCCAGCAGGTTGCTAGCGGGGGCAGCCTACGAGCAGTACTTC
CDR3 protein: CASRLLAGAAYEQYF

J gene: TRBJ2-5
V gene: TRBV5-4
clone size: .
D gene: .
CDR3 DNA: TGTGCCAGCAGTTCGGAGGGGCTAGCGCAAGAGACCCAGTACTTC
CDR3 protein: CASSSEGLAQETQYF

J gene: TRBJ2-7
V gene: TRBV4-3
clone size: .
D gene: TRBD1
CDR3 DNA: TGCGCCAGCAGCCAAGACGGACAGGGATACTACGAGCAGTACTTC
CDR3 protein: CASSQDGQGYYEQYF

J gene: TRBJ1-1
V gene: TRBV5-4
clone size: .
D gene: .
CDR3 DNA: TGTGCCAGCAGCCGGGCAACGGATACTGAAGCTTTCTTT
CDR3 protein: CASSRATDTEAFF

J gene: TRBJ2-7
V gene: TRBV27
clone size: .
D gene: .
CDR3 DNA: TGTGCCAGCAGTTTAGGTCGGGACACCCCCTACGAGCAGTACTTC
CDR3 protein: CASSLGRDTPYEQYF

J gene: TRBJ1-3
V gene: TRBV10-3
clone size: .
D gene: .
CDR3 DNA: TGTGCCATCAGTGAGAGGAACGGGGGCTCTGGAAACACCATATATTTT
CDR3 protein: CAISERNGGSGNTIYF

J gene: TRBJ2-5
V gene: TRBV7-2
clone size: .
D gene: TRBD2
CDR3 DNA: TGTGCCAGCAGCTTCAGCGGGAGGGATCGGGAGACCCAGTACTTC
CDR3 protein: CASSFSGRDRETQYF

J gene: TRBJ2-5
V gene: TRBV7-2
clone size: .
D gene: .
CDR3 DNA: TGTGCCAGCAGCCCCGTTGTGGGTACGGCGACCCAGTACTTC
CDR3 protein: CASSPVVGTATQYF